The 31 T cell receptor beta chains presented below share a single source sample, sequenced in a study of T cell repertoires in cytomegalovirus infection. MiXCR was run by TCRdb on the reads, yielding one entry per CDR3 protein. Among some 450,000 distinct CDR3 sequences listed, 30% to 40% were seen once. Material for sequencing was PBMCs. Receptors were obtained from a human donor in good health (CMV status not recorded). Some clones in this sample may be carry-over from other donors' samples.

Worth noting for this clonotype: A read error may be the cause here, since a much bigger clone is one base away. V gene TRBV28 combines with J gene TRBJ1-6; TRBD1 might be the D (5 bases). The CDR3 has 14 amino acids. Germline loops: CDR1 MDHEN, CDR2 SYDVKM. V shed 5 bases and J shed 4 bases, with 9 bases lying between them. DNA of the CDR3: TGTGCCAGCAGTCCGGGACCGTATAATTCACCCCTCCACTTT. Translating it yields CASSPGPYNSPLHF.

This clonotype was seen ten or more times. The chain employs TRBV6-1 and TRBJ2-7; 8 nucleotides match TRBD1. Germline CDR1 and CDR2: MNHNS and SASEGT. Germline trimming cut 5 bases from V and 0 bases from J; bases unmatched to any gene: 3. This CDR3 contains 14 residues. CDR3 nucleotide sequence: TGTGCCAGCAGTCGACAGGGGTCCTCCTACGAGCAGTACTTC. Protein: CASSRQGSSYEQYF.

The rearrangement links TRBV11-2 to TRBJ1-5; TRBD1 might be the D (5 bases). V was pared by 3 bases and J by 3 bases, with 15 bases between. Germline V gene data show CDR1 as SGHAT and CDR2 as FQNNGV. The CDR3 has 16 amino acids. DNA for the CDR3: TGTGCCAGCAGCTTGGAGCCGGGACCTTTCAATCAGCCCCAGCATTTT. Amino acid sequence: CASSLEPGPFNQPQHF.

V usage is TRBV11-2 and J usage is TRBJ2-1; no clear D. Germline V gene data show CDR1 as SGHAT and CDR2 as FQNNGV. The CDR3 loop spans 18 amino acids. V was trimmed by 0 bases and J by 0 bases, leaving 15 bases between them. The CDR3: CASSLDGRSMSSYNEQFF. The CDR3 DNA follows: TGTGCCAGCAGCTTAGATGGGCGGAGTATGAGCTCCTACAATGAGCAGTTCTTC.

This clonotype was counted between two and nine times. The CDR3 protein is CASSTGTASFRGYGYTF. For the CDR3, the DNA is TGTGCCAGCAGCACCGGGACAGCGAGCTTTCGGGGCTATGGCTACACCTTC. The rearrangement links TRBV5-8 to TRBJ1-2; 7 nucleotides agree with TRBD1. CDR3 size: 17 residues. The J segment lost 4 bases and the V segment lost 4 bases, leaving 16 bases of the junction unmatched. CDR1 and CDR2 (germline): SGHTS, YDEGEE.

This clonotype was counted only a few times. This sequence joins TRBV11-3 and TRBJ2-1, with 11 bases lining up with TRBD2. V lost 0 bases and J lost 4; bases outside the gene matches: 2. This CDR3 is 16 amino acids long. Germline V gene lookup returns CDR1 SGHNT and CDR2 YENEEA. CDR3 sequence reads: CASSLDASGGYNEQFF. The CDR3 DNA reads TGTGCCAGCAGCTTAGACGCTAGCGGGGGGTACAATGAGCAGTTCTTC.

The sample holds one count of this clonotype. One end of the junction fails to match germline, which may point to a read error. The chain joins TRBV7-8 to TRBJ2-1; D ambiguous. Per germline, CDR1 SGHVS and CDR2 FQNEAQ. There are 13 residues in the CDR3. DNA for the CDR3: TGTGCCAGCAGCTTAGTGGGGTCCGAGGAGCATGTCTTC. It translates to CASSLVGSEEHVF.

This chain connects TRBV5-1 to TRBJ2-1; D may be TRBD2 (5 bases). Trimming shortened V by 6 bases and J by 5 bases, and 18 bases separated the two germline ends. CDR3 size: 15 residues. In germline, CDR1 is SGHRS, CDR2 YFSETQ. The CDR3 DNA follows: TGCGCCAGCACTCCCCTTGAAGAGGGAGACAATGAGCAGTTCTTC. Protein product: CASTPLEEGDNEQFF.

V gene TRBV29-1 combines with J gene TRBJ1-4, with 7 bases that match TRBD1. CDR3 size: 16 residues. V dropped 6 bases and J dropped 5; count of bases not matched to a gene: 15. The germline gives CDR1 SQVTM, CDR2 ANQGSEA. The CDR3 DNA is TGCAGCGTCTCCCTCAGGGGGTCAGGGGGGAATGAAAAACTGTTTTTT. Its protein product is CSVSLRGSGGNEKLFF.

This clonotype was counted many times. The CDR3 is CASTLGTRREAFF. The DNA of the CDR3 is TGTGCCAGCACCCTCGGGACAAGACGTGAAGCTTTCTTT. The chain carries TRBV19 and TRBJ1-1; D perhaps matches TRBD1 (6 bases). The length of the CDR3 is 13 residues. CDR1 LNHDA and CDR2 SQIVND come from the germline V gene (reference sequence). V was pared by 9 bases and J by 7 bases, with 18 bases between.

This chain's CDR3 is CASSKGQPGNEQFF. CDR3 nucleotide sequence: TGTGCCAGCAGCAAGGGACAGCCCGGCAATGAGCAGTTCTTC. The rearrangement links TRBV7-6 to TRBJ2-1; 7 positions agree with TRBD1. V dropped 5 bases and J dropped 6; count of bases not matched to a gene: 7. The germline gives CDR1 SGHVS, CDR2 FNYEAQ. The CDR3 consists of 14 residues.

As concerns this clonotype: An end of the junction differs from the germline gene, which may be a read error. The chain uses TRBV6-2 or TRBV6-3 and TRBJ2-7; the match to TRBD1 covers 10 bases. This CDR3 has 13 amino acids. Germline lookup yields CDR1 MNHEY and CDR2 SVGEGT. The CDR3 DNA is TGTGCCAGCAGTTGGGGACAGGGGTACGATCAGTACTTC. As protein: CASSWGQGYDQYF.

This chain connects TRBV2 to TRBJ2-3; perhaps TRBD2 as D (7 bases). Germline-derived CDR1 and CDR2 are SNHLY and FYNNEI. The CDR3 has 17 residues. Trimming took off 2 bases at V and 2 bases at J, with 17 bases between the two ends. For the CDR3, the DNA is TGTGCCAGCAGTGAAAGGCGGGGGCGACGAGTCACAGATACGCAGTATTTT. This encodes CASSERRGRRVTDTQYF. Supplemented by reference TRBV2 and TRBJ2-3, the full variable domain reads EPEVTQTPSHQVTQMGQEVILRCVPISNHLYFYWYRQILGQKVEFLVSFYNNEISEKSEIFDDQFSVERPDGSNFTLKIRSTKLEDSAMYFCASSERRGRRVTDTQYFGPGTRLTVL.

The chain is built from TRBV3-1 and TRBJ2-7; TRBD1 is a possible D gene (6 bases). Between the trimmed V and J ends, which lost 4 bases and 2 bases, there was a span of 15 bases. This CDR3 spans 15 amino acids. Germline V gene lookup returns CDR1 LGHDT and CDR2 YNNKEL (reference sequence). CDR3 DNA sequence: TGTGCCAGCAGCCGGGGGCACAGCTCTACCTACGAGCAGTACTTC. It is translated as CASSRGHSSTYEQYF.

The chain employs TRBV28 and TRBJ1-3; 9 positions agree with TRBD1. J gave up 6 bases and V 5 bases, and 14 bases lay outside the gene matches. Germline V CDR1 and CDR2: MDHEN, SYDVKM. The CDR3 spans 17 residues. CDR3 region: CASSHGTGPEGVNTIYF. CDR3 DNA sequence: TGTGCCAGCAGTCACGGGACAGGGCCGGAGGGCGTAAACACCATATATTTT.

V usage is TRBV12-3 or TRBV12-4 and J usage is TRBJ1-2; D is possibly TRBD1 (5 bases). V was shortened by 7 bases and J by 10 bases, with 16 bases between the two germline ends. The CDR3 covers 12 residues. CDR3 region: CASTSGWNDYTF. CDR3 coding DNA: TGTGCCAGCACCTCAGGGTGGAACGACTACACCTTC.

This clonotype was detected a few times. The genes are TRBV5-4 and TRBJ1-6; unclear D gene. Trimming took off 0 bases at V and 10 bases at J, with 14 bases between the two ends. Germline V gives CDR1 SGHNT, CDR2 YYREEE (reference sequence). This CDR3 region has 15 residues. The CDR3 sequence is CASSLGLGGRSPLHF. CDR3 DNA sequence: TGTGCCAGCAGCTTGGGGTTAGGAGGGCGATCACCCCTCCACTTT. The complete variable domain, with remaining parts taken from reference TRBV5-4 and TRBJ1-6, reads ETGVTQSPTHLIKTRGQQVTLRCSSQSGHNTVSWYQQALGQGPQFIFQYYREEENGRGNFPPRFSGLQFPNYSSELNVNALELDDSALYLCASSLGLGGRSPLHFGNGTRLTVT.

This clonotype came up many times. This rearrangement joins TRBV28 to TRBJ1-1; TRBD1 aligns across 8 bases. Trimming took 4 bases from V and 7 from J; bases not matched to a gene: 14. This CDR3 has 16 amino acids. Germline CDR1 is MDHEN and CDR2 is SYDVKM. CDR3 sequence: CASSSPTGQGRGEAFF. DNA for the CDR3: TGTGCCAGCAGTTCCCCGACAGGACAGGGCCGCGGTGAAGCTTTCTTT.

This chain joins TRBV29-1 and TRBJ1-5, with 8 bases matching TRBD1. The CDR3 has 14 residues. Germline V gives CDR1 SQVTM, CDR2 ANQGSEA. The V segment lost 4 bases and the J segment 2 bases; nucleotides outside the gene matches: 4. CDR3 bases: TGCAGCGTTGGACAGGGGCCGGGCAATCAGCCCCAGCATTTT. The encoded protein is CSVGQGPGNQPQHF.

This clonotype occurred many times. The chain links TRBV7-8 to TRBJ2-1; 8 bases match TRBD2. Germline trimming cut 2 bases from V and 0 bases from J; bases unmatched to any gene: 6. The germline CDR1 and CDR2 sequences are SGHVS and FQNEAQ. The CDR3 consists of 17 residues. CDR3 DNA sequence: TGTGCCAGCAGCTTATCGATAGCGGGGAGCTCCTACAATGAGCAGTTCTTC. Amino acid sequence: CASSLSIAGSSYNEQFF.

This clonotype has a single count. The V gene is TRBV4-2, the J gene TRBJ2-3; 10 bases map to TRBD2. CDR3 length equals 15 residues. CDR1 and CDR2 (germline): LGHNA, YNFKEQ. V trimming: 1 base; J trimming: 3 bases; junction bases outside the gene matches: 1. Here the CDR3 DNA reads TGTGCCAGCAGCCAAGGAGCGGGGGGGACAGATACGCAGTATTTT. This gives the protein CASSQGAGGTDTQYF.

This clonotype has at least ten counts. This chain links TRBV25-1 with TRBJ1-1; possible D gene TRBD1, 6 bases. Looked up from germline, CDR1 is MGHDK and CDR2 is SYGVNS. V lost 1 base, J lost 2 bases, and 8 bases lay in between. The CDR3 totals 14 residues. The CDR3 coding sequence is TGTGCCAGCAGTGAATGGGGGGGCAACACTGAAGCTTTCTTT. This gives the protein CASSEWGGNTEAFF.

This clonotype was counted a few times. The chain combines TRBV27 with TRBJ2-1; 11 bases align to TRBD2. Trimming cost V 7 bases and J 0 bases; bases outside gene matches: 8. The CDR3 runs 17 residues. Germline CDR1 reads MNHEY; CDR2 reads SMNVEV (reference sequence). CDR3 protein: CASMGLADLSSYNEQFF. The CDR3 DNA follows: TGTGCCAGCATGGGACTAGCGGATCTAAGCTCCTACAATGAGCAGTTCTTC.

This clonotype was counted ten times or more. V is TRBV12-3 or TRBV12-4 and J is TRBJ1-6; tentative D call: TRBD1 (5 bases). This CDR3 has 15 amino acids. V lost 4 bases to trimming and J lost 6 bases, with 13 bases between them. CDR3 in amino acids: CASSSLGAPNSPLHF. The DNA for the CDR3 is TGTGCCAGCAGTTCCCTCGGGGCTCCTAATTCACCCCTCCACTTT.

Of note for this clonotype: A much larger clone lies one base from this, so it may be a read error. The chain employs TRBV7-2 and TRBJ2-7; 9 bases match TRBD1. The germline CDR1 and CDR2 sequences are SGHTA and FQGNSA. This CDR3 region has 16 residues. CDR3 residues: CASSLKAGQGSYEQSF. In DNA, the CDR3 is TGTGCCAGCAGCTTAAAAGCGGGACAGGGCAGTTACGAGCAGTCCTTC.

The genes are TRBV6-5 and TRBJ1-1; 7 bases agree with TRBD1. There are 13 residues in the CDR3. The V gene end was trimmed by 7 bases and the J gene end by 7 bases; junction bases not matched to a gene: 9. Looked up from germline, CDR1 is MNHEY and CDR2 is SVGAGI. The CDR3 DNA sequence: TGTGCCAGCACCCTGAGACAGGGACTTGAAGCTTTCTTT. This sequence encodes CASTLRQGLEAFF.

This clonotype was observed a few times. CDR3 coding DNA: TGTGCCAGCAGTGGTCGTCAGGGGGGGACTATAACCGGGGAGCTGTTTTTT. Its translation: CASSGRQGGTITGELFF. V and J are TRBV6-1 and TRBJ2-2, with D possibly being TRBD1 or TRBD2 (7 bases each). Germline-derived CDR1 and CDR2 are MNHNS and SASEGT. Trimming removed 4 bases from V and 5 bases from J, with 20 bases in between. The CDR3 length is 17 residues.

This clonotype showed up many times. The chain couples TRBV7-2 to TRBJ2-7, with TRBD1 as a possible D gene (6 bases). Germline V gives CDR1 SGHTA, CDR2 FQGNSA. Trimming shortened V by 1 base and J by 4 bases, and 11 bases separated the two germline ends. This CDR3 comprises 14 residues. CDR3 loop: CASSLGQARYEQYF. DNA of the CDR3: TGTGCCAGCAGCTTAGGACAGGCGAGATACGAGCAGTACTTC.

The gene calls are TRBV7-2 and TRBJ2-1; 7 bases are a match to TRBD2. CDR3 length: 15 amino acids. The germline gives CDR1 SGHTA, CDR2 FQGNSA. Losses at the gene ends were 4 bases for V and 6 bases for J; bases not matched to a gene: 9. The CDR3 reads CASSSSGGGSNEQFF. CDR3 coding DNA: TGTGCCAGCAGCTCCAGTGGGGGGGGTAGCAATGAGCAGTTCTTC.

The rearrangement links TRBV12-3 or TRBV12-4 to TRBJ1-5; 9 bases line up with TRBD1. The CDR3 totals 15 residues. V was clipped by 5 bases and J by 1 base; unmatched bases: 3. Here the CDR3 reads CASSGTGPSNQPQHF. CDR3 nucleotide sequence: TGTGCCAGCAGTGGGACAGGGCCGAGCAATCAGCCCCAGCATTTT.

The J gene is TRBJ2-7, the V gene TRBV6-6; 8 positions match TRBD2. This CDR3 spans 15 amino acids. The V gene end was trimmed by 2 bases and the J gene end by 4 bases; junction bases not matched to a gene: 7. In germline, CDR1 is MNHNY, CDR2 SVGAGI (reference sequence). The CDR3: CASSYGGGGGYEQYF. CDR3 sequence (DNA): TGTGCCAGCAGTTACGGTGGCGGCGGGGGGTACGAGCAGTACTTC.